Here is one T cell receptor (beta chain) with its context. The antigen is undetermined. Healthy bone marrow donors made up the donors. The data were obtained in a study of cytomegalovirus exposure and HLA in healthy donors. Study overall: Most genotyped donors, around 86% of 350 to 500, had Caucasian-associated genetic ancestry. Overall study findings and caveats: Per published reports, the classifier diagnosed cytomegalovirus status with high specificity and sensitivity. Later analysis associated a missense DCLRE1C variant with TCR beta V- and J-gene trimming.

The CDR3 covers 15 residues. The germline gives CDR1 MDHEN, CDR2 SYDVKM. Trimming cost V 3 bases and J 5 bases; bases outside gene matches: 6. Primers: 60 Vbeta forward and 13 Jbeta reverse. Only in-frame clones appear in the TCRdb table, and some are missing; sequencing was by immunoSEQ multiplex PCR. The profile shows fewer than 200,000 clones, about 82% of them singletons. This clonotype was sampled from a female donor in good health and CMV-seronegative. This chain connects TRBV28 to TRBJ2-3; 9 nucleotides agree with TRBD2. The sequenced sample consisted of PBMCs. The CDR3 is CASSFGGRGGDTQYF. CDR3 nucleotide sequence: TGTGCCAGCAGTTTTGGCGGGAGGGGGGGAGATACGCAGTATTTT.